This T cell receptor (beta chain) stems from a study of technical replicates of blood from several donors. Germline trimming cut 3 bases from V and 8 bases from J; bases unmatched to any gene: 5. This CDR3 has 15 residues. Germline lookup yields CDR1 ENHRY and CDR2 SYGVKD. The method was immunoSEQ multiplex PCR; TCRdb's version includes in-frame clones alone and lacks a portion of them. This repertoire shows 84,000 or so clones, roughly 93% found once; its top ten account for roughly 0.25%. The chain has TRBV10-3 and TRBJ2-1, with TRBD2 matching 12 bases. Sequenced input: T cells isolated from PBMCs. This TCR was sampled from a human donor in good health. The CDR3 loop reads CAISDASGRADEQFF. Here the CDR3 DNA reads TGTGCCATCAGTGACGCTAGCGGGAGGGCCGATGAGCAGTTCTTC.